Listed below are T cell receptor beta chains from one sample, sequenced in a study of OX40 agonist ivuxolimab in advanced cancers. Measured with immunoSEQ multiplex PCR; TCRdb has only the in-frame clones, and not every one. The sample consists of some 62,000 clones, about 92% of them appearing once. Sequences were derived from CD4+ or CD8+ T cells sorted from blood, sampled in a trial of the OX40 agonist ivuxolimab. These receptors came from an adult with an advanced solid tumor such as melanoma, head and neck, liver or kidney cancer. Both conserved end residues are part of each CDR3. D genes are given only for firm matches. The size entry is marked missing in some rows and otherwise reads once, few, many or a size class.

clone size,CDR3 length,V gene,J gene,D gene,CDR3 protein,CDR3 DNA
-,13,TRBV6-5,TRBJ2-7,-,CASRSFLSSEQYF,TGTGCCAGCAGAAGCTTCTTGAGCTCCGAGCAGTACTTC
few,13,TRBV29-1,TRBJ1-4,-,CSVGESIYEKLFF,TGCAGCGTTGGGGAGAGTATCTATGAAAAACTGTTTTTT
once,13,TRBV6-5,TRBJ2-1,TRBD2,CATTGTSYNEQFF,TGTGCCACCACGGGGACTAGCTATAATGAGCAGTTCTTC
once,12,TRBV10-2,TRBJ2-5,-,CASGVGSETQYF,TGCGCCAGCGGCGTGGGCTCGGAGACCCAGTACTTC
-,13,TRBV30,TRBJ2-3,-,CAWSVLTTDTQYF,TGTGCCTGGAGTGTTCTGACCACAGATACGCAGTATTTT
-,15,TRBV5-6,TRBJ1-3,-,CASSQKTGNRNTIYF,TGTGCCAGCAGCCAAAAAACCGGGAACAGAAACACCATATATTTT
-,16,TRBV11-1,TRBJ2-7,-,CASSFPSGDGPYEQYF,TGTGCCAGCAGTTTTCCCTCGGGGGACGGGCCCTACGAGCAGTACTTC
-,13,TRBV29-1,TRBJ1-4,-,CSVERGGGEKLFF,TGCAGCGTTGAGAGGGGTGGAGGGGAAAAACTGTTTTTT
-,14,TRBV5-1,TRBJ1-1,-,CASSLAPGNTEAFF,TGCGCCAGCAGCTTGGCGCCAGGGAACACTGAAGCTTTCTTT
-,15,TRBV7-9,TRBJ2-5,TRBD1,CASSRPGTGGETQYF,TGTGCCAGCAGCCGACCCGGGACAGGGGGAGAGACCCAGTACTTC
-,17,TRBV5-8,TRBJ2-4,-,CASSYRGASGGKNIQYF,TGTGCCAGCAGCTACCGGGGGGCTAGCGGTGGGAAAAACATTCAGTACTTC
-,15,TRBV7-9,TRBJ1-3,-,CASRPSGAIGNTIYF,TGTGCCAGCAGACCCTCCGGGGCGATTGGAAACACCATATATTTT
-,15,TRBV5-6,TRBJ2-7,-,CASSLVFPDSYEQYF,TGTGCCAGCAGCTTGGTCTTTCCAGACTCCTACGAGCAGTACTTC
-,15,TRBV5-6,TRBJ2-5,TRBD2,CASRKIQAGGETQYF,TGTGCCAGCAGAAAGATTCAGGCGGGAGGAGAGACCCAGTACTTC
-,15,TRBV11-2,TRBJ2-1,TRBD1,CASSSRQGIYNEQFF,TGTGCCAGCAGCTCCCGACAGGGGATCTACAATGAGCAGTTCTTC
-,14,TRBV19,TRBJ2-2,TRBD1,CASSIPYGTEGLFF,TGTGCCAGTAGTATACCTTACGGGACAGAGGGGCTGTTTTTT
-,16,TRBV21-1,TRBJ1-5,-,CASRLLLHWHHQPQHF,TGTGCCAGCAGGCTTCTATTACATTGGCATCATCAGCCCCAGCATTTT
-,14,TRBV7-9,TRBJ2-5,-,CASSPGGGRETQYF,TGTGCCAGCAGTCCCGGAGGGGGGAGAGAGACCCAGTACTTC
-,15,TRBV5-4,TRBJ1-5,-,CASSLDGGSNQPQHF,TGTGCCAGCAGCTTGGACGGGGGTAGCAATCAGCCCCAGCATTTT
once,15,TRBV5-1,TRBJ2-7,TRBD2,CASSLTSGTSYEQYF,TGCGCCAGCAGCTTGACTAGCGGCACCTCCTACGAGCAGTACTTC
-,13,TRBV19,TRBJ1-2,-,CASKSDLAGGYTF,TGTGCCAGCAAGAGTGACCTAGCAGGTGGCTACACCTTC
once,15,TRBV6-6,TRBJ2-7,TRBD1,CASSPPRQGAYEQYF,TGTGCCAGCAGCCCCCCTAGACAGGGGGCCTACGAGCAGTACTTC
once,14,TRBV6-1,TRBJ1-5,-,CASRGQSPNQPQHF,TGTGCCAGCAGAGGGCAGTCCCCGAATCAGCCCCAGCATTTT
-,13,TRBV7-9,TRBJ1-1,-,CASSTAQGREAFF,TGTGCCAGCAGCACCGCCCAGGGCAGGGAAGCTTTCTTT
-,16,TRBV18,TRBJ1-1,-,CASSPYGADLNTEAFF,TGTGCCAGCTCACCGTACGGGGCCGATTTGAACACTGAAGCTTTCTTT
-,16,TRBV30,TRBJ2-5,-,CAWSAQGSTRQETQYF,TGTGCCTGGAGCGCACAGGGTTCAACTCGCCAAGAGACCCAGTACTTC
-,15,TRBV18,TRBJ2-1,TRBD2,CASSPGLADYNEQFF,TGTGCCAGCTCACCAGGACTAGCGGACTACAATGAGCAGTTCTTC
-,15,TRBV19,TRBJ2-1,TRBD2,CASGGGALSYNEQFF,TGTGCCAGTGGCGGGGGGGCCTTATCCTACAATGAGCAGTTCTTC
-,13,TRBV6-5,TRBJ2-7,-,CASSYLSGYEQYF,TGTGCCAGCAGTTACCTCTCGGGCTACGAGCAGTACTTC
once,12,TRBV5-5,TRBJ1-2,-,CASSSVTNGYTF,TGTGCCAGCAGCTCAGTGACTAATGGCTACACCTTC
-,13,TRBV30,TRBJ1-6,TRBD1,CAWGQGRSSPLHF,TGTGCCTGGGGACAGGGGAGGAGTTCACCCCTCCACTTT
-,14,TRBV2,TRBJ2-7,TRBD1,CASIPTGGRYEQYF,TGTGCCAGCATCCCTACAGGGGGTAGGTACGAGCAGTACTTC
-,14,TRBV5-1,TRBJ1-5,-,CASSFQPAGQPQHF,TGCGCCAGCAGCTTCCAGCCCGCTGGCCAGCCCCAGCATTTT
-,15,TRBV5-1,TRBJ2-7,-,CASSLASPSGSEQYF,TGCGCCAGCAGCTTGGCCTCTCCCTCGGGGAGCGAGCAGTACTTC
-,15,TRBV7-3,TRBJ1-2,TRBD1,CASSLGPGQLYGYTF,TGTGCCAGCAGCTTGGGGCCGGGACAGCTCTATGGCTACACCTTC
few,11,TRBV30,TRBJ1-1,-,CAWSRDIQAFF,TGTGCCTGGAGTAGGGACATACAAGCTTTCTTT
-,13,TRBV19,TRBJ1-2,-,CASSPRDGYGYTF,TGTGCCAGTAGTCCCCGGGACGGCTATGGCTACACCTTC
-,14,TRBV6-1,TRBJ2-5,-,CASPPGGFQETQYF,TGTGCCAGCCCCCCGGGCGGCTTCCAAGAGACCCAGTACTTC
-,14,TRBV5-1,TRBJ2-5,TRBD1,CASSSGQLQETQYF,TGCGCCAGCAGCTCGGGACAGCTCCAAGAGACCCAGTACTTC
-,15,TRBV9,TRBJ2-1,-,CASSVVPGENNEQFF,TGTGCCAGCAGCGTAGTCCCGGGAGAAAACAATGAGCAGTTCTTC
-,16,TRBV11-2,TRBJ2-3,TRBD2,CASSLGEGAGQDTQYF,TGTGCCAGCAGCTTAGGGGAGGGAGCGGGTCAAGATACGCAGTATTTT
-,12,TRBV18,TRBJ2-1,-,CASSPRSGEQFF,TGTGCCAGCTCACCACGGTCCGGTGAGCAGTTCTTC
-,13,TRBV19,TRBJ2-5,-,CASSINREETQYF,TGTGCCAGTAGTATTAATAGGGAAGAGACCCAGTACTTC
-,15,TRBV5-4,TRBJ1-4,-,CASSVDWAINEKLFF,TGTGCCAGCAGCGTTGACTGGGCTATTAATGAAAAACTGTTTTTT
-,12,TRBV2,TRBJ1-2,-,CASERDNYGYTF,TGTGCCAGCGAGAGGGATAACTATGGCTACACCTTC
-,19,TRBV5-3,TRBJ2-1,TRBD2,CARISTGTSGSPNDNEQFF,TGTGCCAGAATCAGCACCGGGACTAGCGGCTCACCGAACGACAATGAGCAGTTCTTC
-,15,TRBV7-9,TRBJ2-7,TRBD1,CASSLSQGGLYEQYF,TGTGCCAGCAGCCTCTCCCAAGGGGGCTTATACGAGCAGTACTTC
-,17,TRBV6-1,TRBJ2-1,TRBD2,CASSELLAAPPYNEQFF,TGTGCCAGCAGTGAACTCCTAGCGGCACCCCCCTACAATGAGCAGTTCTTC
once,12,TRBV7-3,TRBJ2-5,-,CASSKDLETQYF,TGTGCCAGCAGCAAGGACTTGGAGACCCAGTACTTC
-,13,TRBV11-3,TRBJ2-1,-,CASSLGVYNEQFF,TGTGCCAGCAGCTTGGGGGTATACAATGAGCAGTTCTTC
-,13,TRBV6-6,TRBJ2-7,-,CASSPQGGHEQYF,TGTGCCAGCAGTCCTCAGGGTGGCCACGAGCAGTACTTC
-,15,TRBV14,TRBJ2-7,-,CASSQLGGGAYEQYF,TGTGCCAGCAGCCAGCTAGGGGGTGGGGCCTACGAGCAGTACTTC